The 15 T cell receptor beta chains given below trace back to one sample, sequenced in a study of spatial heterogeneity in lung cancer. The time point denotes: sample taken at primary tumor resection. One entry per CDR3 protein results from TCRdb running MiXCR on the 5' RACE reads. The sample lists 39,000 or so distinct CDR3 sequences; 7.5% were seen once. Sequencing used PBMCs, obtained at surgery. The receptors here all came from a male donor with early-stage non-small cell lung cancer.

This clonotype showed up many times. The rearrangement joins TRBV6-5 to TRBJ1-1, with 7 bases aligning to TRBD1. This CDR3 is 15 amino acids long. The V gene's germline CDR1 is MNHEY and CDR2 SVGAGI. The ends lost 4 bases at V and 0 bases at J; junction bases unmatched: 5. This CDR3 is CASSSGQPMNTEAFF. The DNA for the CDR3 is TGTGCCAGCAGTTCGGGACAGCCAATGAACACTGAAGCTTTCTTT.

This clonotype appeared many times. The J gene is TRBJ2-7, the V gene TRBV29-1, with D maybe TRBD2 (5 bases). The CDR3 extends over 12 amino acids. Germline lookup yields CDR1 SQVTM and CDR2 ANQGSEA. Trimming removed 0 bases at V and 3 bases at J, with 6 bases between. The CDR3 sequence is CSVEEAGYEQYF. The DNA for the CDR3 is TGCAGCGTTGAAGAGGCGGGCTACGAGCAGTACTTC.

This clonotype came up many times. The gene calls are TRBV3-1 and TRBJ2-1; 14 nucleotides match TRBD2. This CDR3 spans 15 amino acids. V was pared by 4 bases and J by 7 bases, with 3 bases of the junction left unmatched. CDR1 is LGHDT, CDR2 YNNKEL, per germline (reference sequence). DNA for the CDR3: TGTGCCAGCAGCCTGGGGACTAGCGGGAGTAATGAGCAGTTCTTC. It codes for CASSLGTSGSNEQFF.

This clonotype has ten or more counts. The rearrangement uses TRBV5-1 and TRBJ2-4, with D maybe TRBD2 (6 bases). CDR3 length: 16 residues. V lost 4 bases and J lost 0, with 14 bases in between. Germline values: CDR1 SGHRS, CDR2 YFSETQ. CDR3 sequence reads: CASSPSGGLAKNIQYF. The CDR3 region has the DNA TGCGCCAGCAGCCCGTCCGGGGGTTTAGCCAAAAACATTCAGTACTTC.

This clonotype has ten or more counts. The CDR3 loop reads CSAELNTEAFF. CDR3 bases: TGCAGTGCTGAGTTGAACACTGAAGCTTTCTTT. The chain is built from TRBV20-1 and TRBJ1-1; no definite D call. This CDR3 has 11 residues. In germline, CDR1 is DFQATT, CDR2 SNEGSKA (reference sequence). V lost 5 bases and J 0 bases, leaving 4 bases between the germline ends.

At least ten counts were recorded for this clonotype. CDR3: CASSSPGGSTGTDTQYF. In DNA form, the CDR3 reads TGCGCCAGCAGCTCTCCCGGGGGGTCAACTGGCACAGATACGCAGTATTTT. This chain uses TRBV5-1 with TRBJ2-3; 7 bases align to TRBD2. CDR1 is SGHRS, CDR2 YFSETQ, per germline. This CDR3 is built from 17 residues. Unmatched junction bases numbered 11, after V lost 3 bases and J lost 1 base. The variable domain in full, completed from reference TRBV5-1 and TRBJ2-3, reads KAGVTQTPRYLIKTRGQQVTLSCSPISGHRSVSWYQQTPGQGLQFLFEYFSETQRNKGNFPGRFSGRQFSNSRSEMNVSTLELGDSALYLCASSSPGGSTGTDTQYFGPGTRLTVL.

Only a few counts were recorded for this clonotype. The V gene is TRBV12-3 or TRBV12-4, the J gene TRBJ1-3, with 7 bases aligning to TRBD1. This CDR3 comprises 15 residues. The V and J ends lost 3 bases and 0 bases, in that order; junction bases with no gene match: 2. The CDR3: CASSLGQFSGNTIYF. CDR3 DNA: TGTGCCAGCAGTTTGGGACAGTTCTCTGGAAACACCATATATTTT.

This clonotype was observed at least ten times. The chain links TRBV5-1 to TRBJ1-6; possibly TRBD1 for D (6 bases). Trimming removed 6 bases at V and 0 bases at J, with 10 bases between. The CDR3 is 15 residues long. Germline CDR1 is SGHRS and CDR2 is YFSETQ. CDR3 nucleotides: TGCGCCAGCAAAGGGGGGAGCTCCTATAATTCACCCCTCCACTTT. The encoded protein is CASKGGSSYNSPLHF.

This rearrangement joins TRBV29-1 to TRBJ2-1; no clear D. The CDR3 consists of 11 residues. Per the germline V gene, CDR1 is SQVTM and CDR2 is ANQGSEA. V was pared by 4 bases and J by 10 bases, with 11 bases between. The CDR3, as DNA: TGCAGCGTTGTATCGTATTCCGAGCAGTTCTTC. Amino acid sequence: CSVVSYSEQFF.

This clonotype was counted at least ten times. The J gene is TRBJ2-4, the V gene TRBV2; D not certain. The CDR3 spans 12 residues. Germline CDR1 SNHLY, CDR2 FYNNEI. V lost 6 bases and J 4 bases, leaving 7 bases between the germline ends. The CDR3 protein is CASRQDKNIQYF. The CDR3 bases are TGTGCCAGCAGGCAGGATAAAAACATTCAGTACTTC.

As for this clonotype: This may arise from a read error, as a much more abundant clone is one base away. CDR3 amino acids: CASFNTWPIDTQNF. DNA for the CDR3: TGTGCCAGCTTCAATACTTGGCCCATAGATACGCAGAATTTT. The rearrangement uses TRBV5-8 and TRBJ2-3; D ambiguous. This CDR3 is built from 14 residues. Germline loops: CDR1 SGHTS, CDR2 YDEGEE.

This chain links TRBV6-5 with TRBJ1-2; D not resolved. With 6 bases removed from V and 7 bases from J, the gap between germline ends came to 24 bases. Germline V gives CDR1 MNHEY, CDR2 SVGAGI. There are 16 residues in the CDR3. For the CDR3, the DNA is TGTGCCAGCAGCCAGGTCGTGGGGTGGTTCATTTCTGGCTACACCTTC. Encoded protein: CASSQVVGWFISGYTF.

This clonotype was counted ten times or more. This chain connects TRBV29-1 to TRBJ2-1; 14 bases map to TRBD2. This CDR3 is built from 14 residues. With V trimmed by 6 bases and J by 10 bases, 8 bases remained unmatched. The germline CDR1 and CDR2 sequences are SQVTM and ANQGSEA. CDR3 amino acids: CSVRLAGGQTEQFF. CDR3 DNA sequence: TGCAGCGTGAGACTAGCGGGAGGGCAAACCGAGCAGTTCTTC.

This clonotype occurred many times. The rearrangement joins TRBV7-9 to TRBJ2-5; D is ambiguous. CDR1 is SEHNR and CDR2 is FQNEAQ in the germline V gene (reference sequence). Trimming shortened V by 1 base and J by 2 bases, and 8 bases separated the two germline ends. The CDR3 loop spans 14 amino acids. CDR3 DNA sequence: TGTGCCAGCAGCTTAGGTCATATTCAAGAGACCCAGTACTTC. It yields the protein CASSLGHIQETQYF.

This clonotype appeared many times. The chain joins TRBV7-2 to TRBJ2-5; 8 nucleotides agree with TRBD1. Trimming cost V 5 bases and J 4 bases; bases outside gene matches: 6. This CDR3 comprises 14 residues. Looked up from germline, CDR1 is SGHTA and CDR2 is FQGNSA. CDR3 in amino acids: CASSPDRVSETQYF. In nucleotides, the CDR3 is TGTGCCAGCAGCCCGGACAGGGTGTCAGAGACCCAGTACTTC.